This T cell receptor delta chain was sequenced during a study of delta chains in infants with herpesvirus infections listed by TCRdb under 2023. The study in broad terms: From birth, the study prospectively followed a Ugandan infant birth cohort to characterize gammadelta T cell responses to primary cytomegalovirus (CMV) infection. The study looked for a public fetal Vdelta1/Vgamma8 gammadelta TCR clonotype in infants infected with CMV after birth. gammadelta TCRs were sequenced from PBMC obtained from some 20 CMV-infected infants (one congenitally infected) and roughly 8 CMV-uninfected infants for whom sufficient sample was available. Blood samples from the infants were grouped into approximate ages of 1.5, 4, 8 and 12 months. Previously published Belgian fetal and cord blood gammadelta TCR data were included only for comparison and were not generated in this cohort. Broad study findings and their caveats: The authors acknowledged a small sample size and a lack of race- or environment-matched controls, because almost all Ugandans acquire CMV before adulthood. The public Vdelta1 clonotype appeared in 4 of 18 CMV-infected infants: three infected postnatally before 120 days of age, plus the congenitally infected infant. Presence of the public clonotype at levels below the detection limit might still occur in CMV-uninfected infants. Within Vdelta1 cells, the frequency of the public clonotype appeared to be inversely correlated with age at infection and to decay rapidly, seemingly not persisting past roughly two months. Detection of the public clonotype was limited to the first time point after infection, and the public clonotype was not found in uninfected infants or in infants infected after 120 days.

Comments on this clone: Its binding antigen is unknown. The input lacks base qualities; no much larger clone sits a single base away.

Pregnant women receiving prenatal care in Kampala, Uganda, were recruited, and the infants of these women were enrolled, with documentation of maternal HIV status required. Home visits to families took place weekly, and collection of infant clinical information, oral swabs and peripheral blood began at 6 weeks of age and was repeated every 4 months after that. Blood was drawn into heparin tubes, and PBMC were isolated via Ficoll-Paque density gradient centrifugation and then cryopreserved. Trimming takes 0 bases off V and 0 bases off J; junction bases not matched to a gene: 20. Reading the germline V gene gives CDR1 TSWWSYY and CDR2 QGS. The cysteine opens and the phenylalanine closes a CDR3 of 23 amino acids. Here the CDR3 DNA is all that survives: 69 bases in frame from base 1. The library was built by means of RT-PCR. PBMC RNA was reverse transcribed with SuperScript II using gamma-chain- and delta-chain-specific primers to generate TCR cDNA. cDNA was purified with AMPure XP beads, amplified, and indexed with Illumina adapters using the Nextera XT Index Kit. gammadelta TCR libraries were sequenced on an Illumina MiSeq with a V2 300-cycle kit. Processing in the source paper ran as follows. Using MiXCR v2.1.12, CDR3 sequences were assembled, and reads were mapped onto D, J and V genes obtained from GenBank. VDJtools v1.2.1 was used to analyze the repertoires of the CDR3 clonotypes. TCRdb called clones anew from the public reads via CATT; matching DNA rows were later pooled. Clone size and V and J calls follow TCRdb, not the original study. Counted in this sample were around 860 delta-chain clones; about a fifth of them appeared once. The ten top clones hold roughly 15% of the sample.

The source is a human donor who was a Ugandan infant, either HIV-exposed or HIV-unexposed (not recorded which). The sequence links TRDV1 to TRDJ1; 12 central bases correspond to TRDD3. The sequencing used peripheral blood, collected at time point 2 of longitudinal follow-up. The nucleotide sequence reads TGTGCTCTTGGGGAACTCCCCTTTCCTACTCTCCTCTGGGGGATACGCTACACCGATAAACTCATCTTT. It codes for CALGELPFPTLLWGIRYTDKLIF.